The clone carrying this T cell receptor beta chain was recorded at least ten times. One end of the junction does not line up with germline, which may come from a read error. The sample originates from a study of T cells after yellow fever vaccination. CDR3 size: 14 residues. CDR1 is SQVTM and CDR2 is ANQGSEA in the germline V gene. TCRdb used MiXCR to reprocess the 5' RACE reads, holding one entry per CDR3 protein. The table lists about 69,000 distinct CDR3 sequences, roughly 6% of them singletons, with 2.2% in the top ten. The sequence was collected from a man younger than 35 who received the YFV17D yellow fever vaccine. This chain uses TRBV29-1 with TRBJ1-4; TRBD1 aligns across 9 bases. This specimen was CD4+ T cells sorted from PBMCs, taken roughly 15 days after the first yellow fever vaccination. The CDR3 sequence: CSVEGTGTNEKLFF. CDR3 coding DNA: TGCAGCGTCGAAGGGACAGGGACTAATGAAAAACTGTTTTTT.